These T cell receptor beta chains were read from a single sample in a study of blood T cell repertoires in COVID-19. The protocol was immunoSEQ multiplex PCR, while the TCRdb copy is restricted to in-frame clones and leaves out a portion. The data hold a few hundred thousand clones, with around 88% observed a single time. Source material: peripheral blood. Every receptor here comes from a woman in her twenties or thirties with COVID-19, enrolled during active disease. The CDR3 runs from the conserved cysteine through the conserved F or W. D genes are given only for firm matches. Size is stated for part of the rows, as once, few or many counts, or as a class when the clone is expanded.

clone size: once; V gene: TRBV6-5; J gene: TRBJ2-1; D gene: -; CDR3 DNA: TGTGCCAGCAGTTACGGGGGGGAGCAGTTCTTC; CDR3 protein: CASSYGGEQFF
clone size: -; V gene: TRBV19; J gene: TRBJ1-2; D gene: TRBD1; CDR3 DNA: TGTGCCAGTAGTAAACAGGGGTCATCTAACTATGGCTACACCTTC; CDR3 protein: CASSKQGSSNYGYTF
clone size: -; V gene: TRBV29-1; J gene: TRBJ2-5; D gene: TRBD1; CDR3 DNA: TGCAGCGACCGACAGGGGAGGGAGACCCAGTACTTC; CDR3 protein: CSDRQGRETQYF
clone size: -; V gene: TRBV3-1/TRBV3-2; J gene: TRBJ1-1; D gene: -; CDR3 DNA: TGTGCCAGCCCCGGGCAGGGGTTCACTGAAGCTTTCTTT; CDR3 protein: CASPGQGFTEAFF
clone size: -; V gene: TRBV5-1; J gene: TRBJ2-5; D gene: -; CDR3 DNA: TGCGCCAGCAGCTTTCCGGGGATTCAAGAGACCCAGTACTTC; CDR3 protein: CASSFPGIQETQYF
clone size: -; V gene: TRBV7-8; J gene: TRBJ1-2; D gene: TRBD1; CDR3 DNA: TGTGCCAGCAGCCCTACATGGACAGGGAATTATGGCTACACCTTC; CDR3 protein: CASSPTWTGNYGYTF
clone size: -; V gene: TRBV18; J gene: TRBJ1-3; D gene: TRBD1; CDR3 DNA: TGTGCCAGCTCACCAGGACAGGGGGCGCTTCTCTCTGGAAACACCATATATTTT; CDR3 protein: CASSPGQGALLSGNTIYF
clone size: -; V gene: TRBV11-3; J gene: TRBJ2-2; D gene: TRBD2; CDR3 DNA: TGTGCCAGCAGCTTAGGACTAGCGGGACACCTAGGGGAGCTGTTTTTT; CDR3 protein: CASSLGLAGHLGELFF
clone size: -; V gene: TRBV5-5; J gene: TRBJ2-5; D gene: -; CDR3 DNA: TGTGCCAGCAGCTTGGTTATAGGGGCGCAGTGGGAAAACAAAGAGACCCAGTACTTC; CDR3 protein: CASSLVIGAQWENKETQYF
clone size: -; V gene: TRBV20-1; J gene: TRBJ1-1; D gene: -; CDR3 DNA: TGCAGTGCTAAGAGGAACACTGAAGCTTTCTTT; CDR3 protein: CSAKRNTEAFF
clone size: -; V gene: TRBV12-3/TRBV12-4; J gene: TRBJ1-1; D gene: -; CDR3 DNA: TGTGCCAGCAGTAACGGGGAAACCGCTGAAGCTTTCTTT; CDR3 protein: CASSNGETAEAFF
clone size: -; V gene: TRBV11-3; J gene: TRBJ2-1; D gene: TRBD1; CDR3 DNA: TGTGCCAGCAGCAATCGACAGGGTGGACTTTCCGGTCAGAAATACAATGAGCAGTTCTTC; CDR3 protein: CASSNRQGGLSGQKYNEQFF
clone size: -; V gene: TRBV5-6; J gene: TRBJ1-5; D gene: -; CDR3 DNA: TGTGCCAGCAGCTTGGGGACACTAAATAGCAATCAGCCCCAGCATTTT; CDR3 protein: CASSLGTLNSNQPQHF
clone size: -; V gene: TRBV28; J gene: TRBJ2-2; D gene: -; CDR3 DNA: TGTGCCACCCAAAAACAGGGAACCGGGGAGCTGTTTTTT; CDR3 protein: CATQKQGTGELFF
clone size: -; V gene: TRBV24-1; J gene: TRBJ1-1; D gene: -; CDR3 DNA: TGTGCCACCAGTGAGTCGCGGGGAACTGAAGCTTTCTTT; CDR3 protein: CATSESRGTEAFF
clone size: once; V gene: TRBV5-6; J gene: TRBJ2-2; D gene: TRBD1; CDR3 DNA: TGTGCCAGCAGCCCGGCGGCGGCAGGGGGCACCGGGGAGCTGTTTTTT; CDR3 protein: CASSPAAAGGTGELFF
clone size: -; V gene: TRBV19; J gene: TRBJ1-2; D gene: -; CDR3 DNA: TGTGCCAGTAGTATGGAAGGGGTCGGCTATGGCTACACCTTC; CDR3 protein: CASSMEGVGYGYTF
clone size: -; V gene: TRBV24-1; J gene: TRBJ2-5; D gene: TRBD2; CDR3 DNA: TGTGCCACCAGTGAATCACCCGGGACTAGCGTTTGGGAGACCCAGTACTTC; CDR3 protein: CATSESPGTSVWETQYF